A selection of T cell receptor beta chains follows, all from one sample in a study of post-analysis software for immune sequencing data. TCRdb re-derived calls from the PCR reads in MiXCR, one entry per CDR3 protein. Of 650,000 to 850,000 distinct CDR3 sequences listed, more than 45% are singletons. Sequencing was performed on blood. These receptor sequences come from a girl under 18 with multiple sclerosis. The CDR3 runs from the conserved cysteine through the conserved F or W. The D gene is left open where the match is weak. Size is omitted from some rows. Given values are once, few, many or a class for expanded clones.

j_gene	d_gene	abundance	v_gene	CDR3aa	CDR3nt
TRBJ2-5	.	.	TRBV13	CASSGRGSETQYF	TGTGCCAGCAGCGGCAGAGGGTCGGAGACCCAGTACTTC
TRBJ2-7	.	.	TRBV5-1	CASREVVGGEQYF	TGCGCCAGCAGGGAAGTGGTTGGCGGCGAGCAGTACTTC
TRBJ1-6	TRBD1	.	TRBV20-1	CSAGDRGNSPLHF	TGCAGTGCAGGGGACAGGGGAAATTCACCCCTCCACTTT
TRBJ1-4	.	.	TRBV4-3	CASSQDFGVGYTFGSEKLFF	.
TRBJ2-7	.	few	TRBV10-3	CAISDYRDNYEQYF	TGTGCCATCAGTGACTACAGGGATAACTACGAGCAGTACTTC
TRBJ2-7	.	.	TRBV6-1	CASSAKGGSSYEQYF	TGTGCCAGCAGTGCCAAGGGGGGCAGCTCCTACGAGCAGTACTTC
TRBJ2-1	.	few	TRBV20-1	CSAAGYNEQFF	TGCAGTGCCGCGGGCTACAATGAGCAGTTCTTC
TRBJ2-3	.	.	TRBV5-1	CASSLGLEGTDTQYF	TGCGCCAGCAGCTTGGGACTAGAGGGCACAGATACGCAGTATTTT
TRBJ2-3	.	few	TRBV29-1	CSVYSGDTDTQYF	TGCAGCGTTTATTCCGGGGACACAGATACGCAGTATTTT
TRBJ2-1	.	once	TRBV5-1	CASSLTRDEYNEQFF	TGCGCCAGCAGCTTGACGAGGGATGAGTACAATGAGCAGTTCTTC
TRBJ1-2	.	few	TRBV29-1	CSVGMGTYGYTF	TGCAGCGTTGGTATGGGCACGTATGGCTACACCTTC
TRBJ2-5	TRBD2	.	TRBV27	CASSPLAGVLETQYF	TGTGCCAGCAGTCCATTAGCGGGAGTCTTGGAGACCCAGTACTTC
TRBJ2-5	.	.	TRBV20-1	CSAQRGVETQYF	TGCAGTGCCCAAAGGGGGGTAGAGACCCAGTACTTC
TRBJ1-6	.	few	TRBV5-1	CASNSSPGSPLHF	TGCGCCAGCAACTCCTCCCCGGGATCACCCCTCCACTTT
TRBJ2-7	.	.	TRBV6-1	CASSRRDLAYEQYF	TGTGCCAGCAGTAGGAGGGACTTAGCCTACGAGCAGTACTTC
TRBJ2-3	.	.	TRBV4-2	CASSQKGLEDTQYF	TGTGCCAGCAGCCAAAAGGGACTTGAAGATACGCAGTATTTT
TRBJ1-2	.	few	TRBV12-3/TRBV12-4	CASSLAGGANYGYTF	TGTGCCAGCAGCTTAGCGGGAGGGGCTAACTATGGCTACACCTTC
TRBJ2-5	TRBD2	.	TRBV9	CASSVGLAGGQETQYF	TGTGCCAGCAGCGTAGGGCTAGCGGGAGGGCAAGAGACCCAGTACTTC
TRBJ2-6	.	.	TRBV29-1	CSGAVPPLVANSGANVLTF	TGCAGCGGTGCCGTTCCTCCGTTGGTGGCGAACTCTGGGGCCAACGTCCTGACTTTC
TRBJ2-2	TRBD1	.	TRBV2	CASSVGQKNTGELFF	TGTGCCAGCAGTGTGGGACAGAAGAACACCGGGGAGCTGTTTTTT
TRBJ2-3	TRBD2	few	TRBV5-1	CASSLRVTSATDTQYF	TGCGCCAGCAGCCTGAGGGTGACTAGCGCGACCGATACGCAGTATTTT
TRBJ1-2	.	.	TRBV12-3/TRBV12-4	CASSFGPLYGYTF	TGTGCCAGCAGTTTCGGGCCGCTATATGGCTACACCTTC
TRBJ2-5	TRBD1	few	TRBV3-1	CASSQGTGYQETQYF	TGTGCCAGCAGCCAAGGGACAGGGTACCAAGAGACCCAGTACTTC
TRBJ1-2	.	.	TRBV5-1	CASSLGQDYYGYTF	TGCGCCAGCAGCTTGGGACAGGACTACTATGGCTACACCTTC
TRBJ2-5	.	.	TRBV5-1	CASSFNSLGGNGETQYF	TGCGCCAGCAGCTTTAATTCTCTTGGGGGTAACGGCGAGACCCAGTACTTC
TRBJ2-6	.	few	TRBV29-1	CSVASSGANVLTF	TGCAGCGTTGCAAGCTCTGGGGCCAACGTCCTGACTTTC
TRBJ2-1	.	.	TRBV14	CASSQDLQSGSLNQQFF	TGTGCCAGCAGCCAAGATCTACAGTCAGGTTCCCTCAATCAGCAGTTCTTC
TRBJ2-1	.	.	TRBV12-5	CASGSGGTPEVEQFF	TGTGCTAGTGGTTCAGGTGGGACTCCTGAAGTTGAGCAGTTCTTC
TRBJ2-1	.	.	TRBV5-1	CASSLRLGDNEQFF	TGCGCCAGCAGCCTGAGACTAGGTGACAATGAGCAGTTCTTC
TRBJ2-7	TRBD2	few	TRBV4-2	CASSQDPRESYEQYF	TGTGCCAGCAGCCAAGATCCGCGGGAGAGCTACGAGCAGTACTTC
TRBJ2-3	.	.	TRBV9	CASSVEGRTSTDTQYF	TGTGCCAGCAGCGTAGAGGGCCGAACTAGCACAGATACGCAGTATTTT
TRBJ2-1	TRBD1	.	TRBV28	CTSSPQSGQGRYEQFF	TGTACCAGCAGTCCCCAAAGCGGACAGGGTCGCTATGAGCAGTTCTTC
TRBJ1-5	TRBD1	.	TRBV6-5	CASSYLSPGTGSNQPQHF	TGTGCCAGCAGTTATCTTAGTCCCGGGACAGGGTCCAATCAGCCCCAGCATTTT
TRBJ1-2	.	.	TRBV4-1	CASSPGGPVGYTF	TGCGCCAGCAGCCCGGGGGGTCCCGTCGGCTACACCTTC
TRBJ1-4	.	.	TRBV4-2	CASSPAGNREKLFF	TGTGCCAGCAGCCCGGCAGGGAATCGAGAAAAACTGTTTTTT
TRBJ2-1	.	few	TRBV28	CASSLPGAGQGHGNEQFF	TGTGCCAGCAGTTTACCCGGTGCAGGGCAGGGGCATGGCAATGAGCAGTTCTTC
TRBJ1-1	.	.	TRBV6-1	CASSGEYGGAEAFF	TGTGCCAGCAGTGGGGAGTATGGAGGGGCTGAAGCTTTCTTT
TRBJ1-5	.	few	TRBV10-3	CAISEEGGNQPQHF	TGTGCCATCAGTGAGGAAGGGGGCAATCAGCCCCAGCATTTT
TRBJ2-7	.	.	TRBV20-1	CSASVEQYF	TGCAGTGCTAGTGTCGAGCAGTACTTC
TRBJ2-1	.	many	TRBV12-3/TRBV12-4	CASSLGGYNEQFF	TGTGCCAGCAGTTTAGGAGGTTACAATGAGCAGTTCTTC
TRBJ2-1	TRBD2	once	TRBV7-9	CASSLYTSGDEQFF	TGTGCCAGCAGCTTATATACTAGCGGCGATGAGCAGTTCTTC
TRBJ2-1	TRBD1	.	TRBV5-1	CASSRGQGASGTKFF	TGCGCCAGCAGCAGGGGACAGGGGGCCAGCGGGACGAAGTTCTTC
TRBJ2-7	TRBD2	.	TRBV28	CAGGTSWYEQYF	TGTGCCGGTGGGACTAGCTGGTACGAGCAGTACTTC
TRBJ2-7	.	few	TRBV20-1	CSALEQTYEQYF	TGCAGTGCCCTTGAACAGACCTACGAGCAGTACTTC
TRBJ1-2	TRBD1	few	TRBV20-1	CSAGQGAPYGYTF	TGCAGTGCTGGACAGGGAGCACCATATGGCTACACCTTC
TRBJ2-5	TRBD1	many	TRBV29-1	CSVKDRARKETQYF	TGCAGCGTAAAAGACAGGGCAAGAAAAGAGACCCAGTACTTC
TRBJ2-5	.	.	TRBV4-1	CASGQDTGQETQYF	TGCGCCAGCGGCCAAGATACCGGCCAAGAGACCCAGTACTTC
TRBJ2-1	.	few	TRBV12-5	CASGLVNWVRSYNEQFF	TGTGCTAGTGGTTTGGTCAATTGGGTCCGCTCCTACAATGAGCAGTTCTTC
TRBJ1-5	.	.	TRBV29-1	CSAGGGNQPQHF	TGCAGCGCCGGCGGTGGAAATCAGCCCCAGCATTTT
TRBJ1-2	TRBD1	few	TRBV9	CASSEPGGARGYTF	TGTGCCAGCAGCGAGCCAGGGGGCGCGAGAGGCTACACCTTC
TRBJ1-2	.	.	TRBV7-8	CASSFKNQGNYGYTF	TGTGCCAGCAGCTTTAAAAACCAGGGAAACTATGGCTACACCTTC
TRBJ2-1	TRBD2	once	TRBV20-1	CSAHAGTSIANEQFF	TGCAGTGCCCATGCCGGGACTAGCATTGCCAATGAGCAGTTCTTC
TRBJ2-1	TRBD2	.	TRBV20-1	CSAPPPSGKYNEQFF	TGCAGTGCTCCCCCCCCTAGCGGGAAATACAATGAGCAGTTCTTC
TRBJ1-5	.	.	TRBV6-2/TRBV6-3	CASSYTGEVNQPQHF	TGTGCCAGCAGTTATACCGGGGAGGTCAATCAGCCCCAGCATTTT
TRBJ2-5	.	few	TRBV28	CASSPPARETQYF	TGTGCCAGCAGTCCCCCCGCGCGGGAGACCCAGTACTTC
TRBJ2-5	.	.	TRBV2	CAEGPGEETQYF	TGTGCCGAGGGGCCAGGAGAAGAGACCCAGTACTTC